This T cell receptor beta chain was sequenced in a study of shared clonotypes between healthy human individuals. Findings of the study overall: Between several donors, naive CD4 clonotypes were shared at a level of about 5%. The generation probabilities recorded for non-shared clonotypes fell below those of clonotypes shared by all four donors.

The CDR3 runs 12 residues. Looked up from germline, CDR1 is SGHAT and CDR2 is FQNNGV. TCRdb keeps only in-frame clones here, not all; method: immunoSEQ multiplex PCR. Of roughly 1,800,000 clones in the sample, about 95% were seen once. Terminally differentiated effector memory CD45RA+ cells were excluded by CCR7 positive selection of CD45RO-negative cells. Points on this clone: Its specificity is unknown. One end of the junction is discordant with germline, which a read error may explain.

This TCR was recovered from a man aged 18 to 30 in good health. Sequenced sample: naive CD8+ T cells sorted from blood. The chain joins TRBV11-2 to TRBJ2-7; D is ambiguous. In DNA form, the CDR3 reads TGTGCCAGCAGCTTAGATCGGGTCCCTAGGGACTTC. The encoded protein is CASSLDRVPRDF.